These 16 T cell receptor beta chains originate from one sample sequenced in a study of blood T cell repertoires in COVID-19. Repertoires were generated with immunoSEQ multiplex PCR, while TCRdb's copy carries only in-frame clones and drops some. This sample yields hundreds of thousands of clones, of which 80% to 90% are seen a single time; approximately 9% belongs to the top ten. Sequenced input: PBMCs or T cells enriched from blood (not recorded which). Source of these receptors: a woman between 18 and 29 years old who had recovered from COVID-19.

This clone has only one observation. The chain links TRBV14 to TRBJ2-7; D might be TRBD1 (6 bases). Looked up from germline, CDR1 is SGHDN and CDR2 is FVKESK. This CDR3 spans 12 amino acids. V gave up 5 bases and J gave up 4 bases, with 9 bases separating them. This chain's CDR3 is CASSEQGYEQYF. The CDR3 region has the DNA TGTGCCAGCAGCGAACAGGGTTACGAGCAGTACTTC.

This clone was seen only once. This chain joins TRBV5-5 and TRBJ2-3, with 14 bases that match TRBD2. CDR1 SGHKS and CDR2 YYEKEE come from the germline V gene (reference sequence). Germline trimming cut 4 bases from V and 8 bases from J; bases unmatched to any gene: 12. The CDR3 length is 17 residues. In DNA, the CDR3 is TGTGCCAGCAGCCTGGGTTTTGTCGGACTAGCGGGAGGTACGCAGTATTTT. Protein sequence: CASSLGFVGLAGGTQYF.

V is TRBV9 and J is TRBJ2-7; 9 positions match TRBD2. Germline CDR1 SGDLS, CDR2 YYNGEE. The CDR3 is 16 amino acids. The V segment lost 3 bases and the J segment 0 bases; nucleotides outside the gene matches: 7. As DNA, the CDR3 is TGTGCCAGCAGCGAAGGGGCTAGCGGGGCCTCCTACGAGCAGTACTTC. Encoded protein: CASSEGASGASYEQYF.

This sequence joins TRBV3-1 (or the pseudogene TRBV3-2) and TRBJ2-2; no definite D call. This CDR3 contains 14 residues. Germline CDR1 and CDR2: LGHDT and YNNKEL (reference sequence). The germline V and J ends were trimmed by 4 bases and 0 bases, with 6 bases remaining between them. The CDR3 bases are TGTGCCAGCAGCCTGCAGGCGAACACCGGGGAGCTGTTTTTT. The encoded protein is CASSLQANTGELFF.

The chain carries TRBV7-8 and TRBJ2-1; tentatively, D is TRBD2 (6 bases). The CDR3 extends over 13 amino acids. The ends were cut back, 4 bases at V and 7 bases at J, with 11 bases in the middle. CDR1 is SGHVS, CDR2 FQNEAQ, per germline. CDR3 in amino acids: CASSWNGLNEQFF. DNA of the CDR3: TGTGCCAGCAGCTGGAATGGACTAAATGAGCAGTTCTTC.

The chain joins TRBV7-8 to TRBJ2-7, with 9 bases aligning to TRBD2. V was pared by 2 bases and J by 1 base, with 6 bases of the junction left unmatched. CDR1 SGHVS and CDR2 FQNEAQ come from the germline V gene. This CDR3 contains 16 residues. CDR3 bases: TGTGCCAGCAGCTTACCGCGACTAGCGGATTCCTACGAGCAGTACTTC. Its protein is CASSLPRLADSYEQYF.

The genes are TRBV4-3 and TRBJ1-1; TRBD1 is a possible D gene (6 bases). This CDR3 region has 15 residues. Germline lookup yields CDR1 LGHNA and CDR2 YSLEER. V lost 4 bases and J 4 bases, leaving 16 bases between the germline ends. DNA for the CDR3: TGCGCCAGCAGCCTTAGGTACAGGGTTTTCACTGAAGCTTTCTTT. Its protein product is CASSLRYRVFTEAFF.

The chain combines TRBV3-1 (or the pseudogene TRBV3-2) with TRBJ2-5; D is possibly TRBD2 (6 bases). Trimming cost V 1 base and J 9 bases, with 24 bases left between them. Per germline, CDR1 LGHDT and CDR2 YNNKEL (reference sequence). The length of the CDR3 is 17 residues. CDR3 sequence reads: CASSQGFPGTGVEAQYF. The CDR3 nucleotides read TGTGCCAGCAGCCAAGGCTTTCCCGGGACTGGCGTCGAGGCCCAGTACTTC.

The chain carries TRBV7-9 and TRBJ2-7; possibly TRBD2 for D (7 bases). This CDR3 has 15 amino acids. Trimming stripped 10 bases from V and 5 bases from J, with 24 bases between. Germline V gene lookup returns CDR1 SEHNR and CDR2 FQNEAQ (reference sequence). CDR3 nucleotides: TGTGCCATCTTCCCCCGGGGGGCCCCAAGGGACGAGCAGTACTTC. Translation: CAIFPRGAPRDEQYF.

J is TRBJ1-1 and V is TRBV19, with D perhaps matching TRBD1 (5 bases). Germline CDR1 is LNHDA and CDR2 is SQIVND (reference sequence). The length of the CDR3 is 15 residues. Trimming removed 7 bases at V and 1 base at J, with 16 bases between. DNA of the CDR3: TGTGCCAGTACCCTGGTGGGGGAGGAGAACACTGAAGCTTTCTTT. It specifies CASTLVGEENTEAFF. The full variable domain, its missing parts supplied by reference TRBV19 and TRBJ1-1, is DGGITQSPKYLFRKEGQNVTLSCEQNLNHDAMYWYRQDPGQGLRLIYYSQIVNDFQKGDIAEGYSVSREKKESFPLTVTSAQKNPTAFYLCASTLVGEENTEAFFGQGTRLTVV.

The chain carries TRBV7-2 and TRBJ1-5, with a possible D match to TRBD1 (5 bases). CDR3 length: 15 residues. Germline CDR1 reads SGHTA; CDR2 reads FQGNSA. V gave up 1 base and J gave up 6 bases, with 13 bases separating them. As DNA, the CDR3 is TGTGCCAGCAGCTTAGTTGGGGGAGGCGGTCAGCCCCAGCATTTT. It yields the protein CASSLVGGGGQPQHF. Full variable domain (remainder filled in from reference TRBV7-2 and TRBJ1-5): GAGVSQSPSNKVTEKGKDVELRCDPISGHTALYWYRQSLGQGLEFLIYFQGNSAPDKSGLPSDRFSAERTGGSVSTLTIQRTQQEDSAVYLCASSLVGGGGQPQHFGDGTRLSIL.

This chain uses TRBV4-2 with TRBJ2-7, with 8 positions matching TRBD1. The CDR3 extends over 16 amino acids. The germline CDR1 and CDR2 sequences are LGHNA and YNFKEQ. V was pared by 0 bases and J by 1 base, with 5 bases of the junction left unmatched. CDR3 residues: CASSQEQGVRSYEQYF. The CDR3 DNA sequence: TGTGCCAGCAGCCAAGAACAGGGGGTCAGATCCTACGAGCAGTACTTC.

This clone has only one observation. V usage is TRBV2 and J usage is TRBJ1-2; 10 bases align to TRBD1. This CDR3 is 14 amino acids long. CDR1 SNHLY and CDR2 FYNNEI come from the germline V gene. V shed 8 bases, J shed 4 bases, and the junction held 7 bases outside the gene matches. In nucleotides, the CDR3 is TGTGCCAGCGAACCGGGACAGGGGTCCTATGGCTACACCTTC. Residues: CASEPGQGSYGYTF.

The chain joins TRBV6-6 to TRBJ2-2; TRBD2 might be the D (7 bases). The germline gives CDR1 MNHNY, CDR2 SVGAGI (reference sequence). The V end was cut by 2 bases, the J end by 7 bases, with 11 bases between. The CDR3 is 14 residues long. The CDR3 DNA follows: TGTGCCAGCAGTTACGGGGAGGGGGTCGGGGAGCTGTTTTTT. Protein sequence: CASSYGEGVGELFF.

V is TRBV5-4 and J is TRBJ1-1; 7 nucleotides align to TRBD1. Germline lookup yields CDR1 SGHNT and CDR2 YYREEE (reference sequence). V dropped 5 bases and J dropped 1; count of bases not matched to a gene: 8. The CDR3 has 15 amino acids. CDR3 coding DNA: TGTGCCAGCAGTCACGCGCGGACAGGGAACACTGAAGCTTTCTTT. Translation: CASSHARTGNTEAFF.

V is TRBV18 and J is TRBJ2-7; 7 nucleotides line up with TRBD1. J gave up 1 base and V 6 bases, and 6 bases lay outside the gene matches. Looked up from germline, CDR1 is KGHSH and CDR2 is LQKENI. The CDR3 runs 14 residues. In DNA, the CDR3 is TGTGCCAGCTCCCGGGACAGACGTTCCTACGAGCAGTACTTC. It is translated as CASSRDRRSYEQYF.